This record looks at one TCR beta chain sequence and its context. V gave up 2 bases and J gave up 2 bases; unmatched junction bases: 7. CDR3 length: 18 residues. Germline CDR1 reads MDHEN; CDR2 reads SYDVKM. This record comes from a study of blood T cell repertoires in COVID-19. As for the study in general: Material from acute and convalescent COVID-19 was sourced from the United States, Italy and Spain. The analysed material was cDNA or gDNA that came from T cells, B-cell-depleted T cells, or PBMCs.

Original handling: Nucleated cell counts were estimated from reference gene primer amplification. Assay used: immunoSEQ multiplex PCR; TCRdb lists only in-frame clones, some missing. The DNA gave D and trimming, while V, J and clone size come from that table. The table records around 60,000 clones, more than 90% of them present only once. The chain links TRBV28 to TRBJ1-5; 12 bases agree with TRBD1. The receptor comes from a man between 60 and 70 years old with acute or convalescent COVID-19. Material for sequencing was peripheral blood. The CDR3: CASSLAGTGGWGNQPQHF. The CDR3 region has the DNA TGTGCCAGCAGTTTAGCCGGGACAGGGGGCTGGGGCAATCAGCCCCAGCATTTT.